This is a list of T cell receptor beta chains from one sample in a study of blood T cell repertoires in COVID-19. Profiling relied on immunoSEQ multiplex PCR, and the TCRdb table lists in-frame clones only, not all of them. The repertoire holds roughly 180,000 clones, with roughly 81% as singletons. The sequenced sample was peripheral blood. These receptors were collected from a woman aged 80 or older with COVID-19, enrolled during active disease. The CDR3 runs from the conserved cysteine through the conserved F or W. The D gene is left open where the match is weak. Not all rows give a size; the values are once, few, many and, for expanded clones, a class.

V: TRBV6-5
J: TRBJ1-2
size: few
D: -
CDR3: CASSYGSYYGYTF
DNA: TGTGCCAGCAGTTATGGCAGTTACTATGGCTACACCTTC

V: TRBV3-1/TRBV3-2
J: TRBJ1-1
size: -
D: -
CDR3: CASSLFGQSWVAFF
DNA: TGTGCCAGCAGCCTATTTGGACAGTCCTGGGTAGCTTTCTTT

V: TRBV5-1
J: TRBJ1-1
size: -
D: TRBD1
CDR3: CASSLGGGANTEAFF
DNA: TGCGCCAGCAGCTTGGGAGGGGGCGCGAACACTGAAGCTTTCTTT

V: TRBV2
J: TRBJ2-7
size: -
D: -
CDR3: CASSEAPWSPAYEQYF
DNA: TGTGCCAGCAGTGAAGCGCCGTGGTCCCCAGCCTACGAGCAGTACTTC

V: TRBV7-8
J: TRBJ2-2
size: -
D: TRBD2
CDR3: CASSLVASGGARTGELFF
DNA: TGTGCCAGCAGCTTAGTTGCTAGCGGGGGGGCCCGCACCGGGGAGCTGTTTTTT

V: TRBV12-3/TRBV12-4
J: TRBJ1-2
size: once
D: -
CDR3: CASSFFGAYGYTF
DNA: TGTGCCAGCAGTTTCTTTGGGGCGTACGGCTACACCTTC

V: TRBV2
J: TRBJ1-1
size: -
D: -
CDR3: CASSVGVGETEAFF
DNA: TGTGCCAGCAGTGTCGGGGTGGGTGAGACTGAAGCTTTCTTT

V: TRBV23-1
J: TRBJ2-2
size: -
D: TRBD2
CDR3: CASSPPPYTLREGSPGELFF
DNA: TGCGCCAGCAGCCCCCCCCCTTATACACTCCGGGAGGGGAGCCCCGGGGAGCTGTTTTTT

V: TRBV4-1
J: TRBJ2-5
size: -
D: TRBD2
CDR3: CASSQTLAGGLRRQETQYF
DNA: TGCGCCAGCAGCCAAACACTAGCGGGAGGCCTCCGACGGCAAGAGACCCAGTACTTC

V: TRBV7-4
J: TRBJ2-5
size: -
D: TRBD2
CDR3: CANHLAGGGETQYF
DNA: TGTGCCAACCACCTGGCGGGAGGGGGAGAGACCCAGTACTTC

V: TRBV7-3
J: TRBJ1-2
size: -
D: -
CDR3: CASSLRFAGSGYTF
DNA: TGTGCCAGCAGCTTACGGTTTGCAGGGTCTGGCTACACCTTC

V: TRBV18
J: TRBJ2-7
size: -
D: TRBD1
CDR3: CASSPVGTGPPYEQYF
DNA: TGTGCCAGCTCACCAGTCGGGACAGGGCCTCCCTACGAGCAGTACTTC

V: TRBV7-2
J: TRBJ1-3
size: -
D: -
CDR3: CASSPAGVSSGNTIYF
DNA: TGTGCCAGCAGCCCGGCGGGAGTATCCTCTGGAAACACCATATATTTT

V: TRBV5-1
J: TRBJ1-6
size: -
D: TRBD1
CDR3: CASSRDRVNSPLHF
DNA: TGCGCCAGCAGCCGGGACAGGGTGAATTCACCCCTCCACTTT

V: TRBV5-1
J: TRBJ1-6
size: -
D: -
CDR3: CASSLDGRVLPYNSPLHF
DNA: TGCGCCAGCAGCTTGGATGGGAGGGTATTACCCTATAATTCACCCCTCCACTTT

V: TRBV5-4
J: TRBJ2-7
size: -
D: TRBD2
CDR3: CASSTAGLAGVWDYEQYF
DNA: TGTGCCAGCAGCACCGCGGGACTAGCGGGAGTTTGGGACTACGAGCAGTACTTC

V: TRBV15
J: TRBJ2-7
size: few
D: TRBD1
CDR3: CATSMDRGPYEQYF
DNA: TGTGCCACCAGCATGGACAGGGGGCCCTACGAGCAGTACTTC

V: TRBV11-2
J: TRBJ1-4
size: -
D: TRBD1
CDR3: CASSSVAGTAINEKLFF
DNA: TGTGCCAGCAGCTCCGTTGCCGGGACAGCAATAAATGAAAAACTGTTTTTT

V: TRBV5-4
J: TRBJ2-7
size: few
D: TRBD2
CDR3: CASSSRTSSDEQYF
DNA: TGTGCCAGCAGCTCCCGGACTAGTTCCGACGAGCAGTACTTC

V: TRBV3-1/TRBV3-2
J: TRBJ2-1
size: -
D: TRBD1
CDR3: CASSQFLLSTGRHEQFF
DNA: TGTGCCAGCAGCCAATTCCTCCTCTCGACAGGGCGGCATGAGCAGTTCTTC

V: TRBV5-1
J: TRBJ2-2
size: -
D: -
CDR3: CASSLGLRTGELFF
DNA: TGCGCCAGCAGCTTGGGGCTCCGCACCGGGGAGCTGTTTTTT

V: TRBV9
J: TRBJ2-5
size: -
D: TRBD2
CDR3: CASSGQLAGSQETQYF
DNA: TGTGCCAGCAGCGGGCAGCTAGCGGGGTCTCAAGAGACCCAGTACTTC

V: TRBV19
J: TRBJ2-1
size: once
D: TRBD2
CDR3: CASSPLAGAGVEQFF
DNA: TGTGCCAGTAGTCCATTAGCGGGGGCTGGCGTTGAGCAGTTCTTC

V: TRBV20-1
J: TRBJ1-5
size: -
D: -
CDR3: CSASRGLFQPQHF
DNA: TGCAGTGCTAGTAGGGGGTTGTTCCAGCCCCAGCATTTT

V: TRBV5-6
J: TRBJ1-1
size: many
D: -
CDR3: CASSLFSGTEAFF
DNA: TGTGCCAGCAGCTTGTTCAGTGGCACTGAAGCTTTCTTT

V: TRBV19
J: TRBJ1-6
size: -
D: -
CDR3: CASSDRNNSPLHF
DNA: TGTGCCAGTAGTGACAGGAATAATTCACCCCTCCACTTT

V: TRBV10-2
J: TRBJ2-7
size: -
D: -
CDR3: CASRVLTGAYEQYF
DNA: TGCGCCAGCAGAGTCTTAACGGGGGCCTACGAGCAGTACTTC

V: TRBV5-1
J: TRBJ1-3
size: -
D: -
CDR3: CASSLAPGGSGNTIYF
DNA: TGCGCCAGCAGCTTGGCCCCGGGGGGTTCTGGAAACACCATATATTTT